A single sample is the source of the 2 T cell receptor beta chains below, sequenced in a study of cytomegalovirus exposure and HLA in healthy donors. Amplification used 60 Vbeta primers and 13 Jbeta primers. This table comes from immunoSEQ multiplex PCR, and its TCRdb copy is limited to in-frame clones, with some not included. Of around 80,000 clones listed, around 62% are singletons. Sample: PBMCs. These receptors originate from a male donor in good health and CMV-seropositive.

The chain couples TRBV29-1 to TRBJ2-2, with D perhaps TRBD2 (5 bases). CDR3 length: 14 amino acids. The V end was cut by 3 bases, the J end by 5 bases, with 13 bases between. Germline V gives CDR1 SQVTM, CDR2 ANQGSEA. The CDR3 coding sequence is TGCAGCGTTGAGACGCTAGCAGTTACCGGGGAGCTGTTTTTT. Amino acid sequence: CSVETLAVTGELFF.

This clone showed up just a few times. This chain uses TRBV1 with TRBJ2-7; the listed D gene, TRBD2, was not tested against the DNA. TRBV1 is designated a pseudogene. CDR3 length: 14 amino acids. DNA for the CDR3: TGCACCAGCAGCCAAGCGTCCTACTCCTACGAGCAGTACTTC. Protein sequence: CTSSQASYSYEQYF.